The rows below give T cell receptor beta chains drawn from one sample of a study of vaccination effects on CD4 cells after COVID-19. Clones were sequenced by immunoSEQ multiplex PCR, and TCRdb holds only the in-frame ones, with some missing. The data contain about 41,000 clones, around three quarters of them singletons. No antigen has been assigned to these receptors. The sequencing here drew on CD4+ T cells from PBMCs cultured with HCoV-NL63 spike peptides, taken before COVID-19 vaccination. The receptors were gathered from a human donor who received a COVID-19 vaccine. CDR3s include the opening cysteine and the closing phenylalanine or tryptophan. D genes are given only for firm matches. Only some rows state a clone size, as once, few, many or a class for expanded clones.

-	TRBJ1-5	TRBV27	-	TGTGCCAGCAGCCAACTTTTCAATCAGCCCCAGCATTTT	CASSQLFNQPQHF
few	TRBJ1-5	TRBV28	-	TGTCAGACGAGCGATAGCAATCAGCCCCAGCATTTT	CQTSDSNQPQHF
few	TRBJ2-5	TRBV11-2	-	TGTGCCAGCAGTCCTGCTACCGATCAAGAGACCCAGTACTTC	CASSPATDQETQYF
once	TRBJ2-5	TRBV4-2	TRBD2	TGTGCCAGCAGCCCCGGGGGGGCCGGTGAGACCCAGTACTTC	CASSPGGAGETQYF
-	TRBJ2-1	TRBV4-2	-	TGTGCCAGCAGCCAAGCTCAGGGCGATTATAACAATGAGCAGTTCTTC	CASSQAQGDYNNEQFF
-	TRBJ1-3	TRBV7-6	-	TGTGCCAGCAGCTTAGTTGCTGCCACACACCCGGGGGGAAACACCATATATTTT	CASSLVAATHPGGNTIYF
-	TRBJ2-1	TRBV6-5	TRBD2	TGTGCCAGCAGTCCGACTAGCGGGGGGTTCAATGAGCAGTTCTTC	CASSPTSGGFNEQFF
-	TRBJ1-5	TRBV19	-	TGTGCCAGTAGACAGGGCCGTAACAATCAGCCCCAGCATTTT	CASRQGRNNQPQHF
-	TRBJ2-2	TRBV6-4	-	TGTGCCAGCAGTGTCGGGACTTCCTCCGGGGAGCTGTTTTTT	CASSVGTSSGELFF
-	TRBJ1-2	TRBV5-1	-	TGCGCCAGCAGCCCGCTGACAGGCCTCTATGGCTACACCTTC	CASSPLTGLYGYTF
-	TRBJ2-5	TRBV5-6	TRBD2	TGTGCCAGCCCCTCCAGTGGGAGGGTAGGTGGAGAGACCCAGTACTTC	CASPSSGRVGGETQYF
-	TRBJ1-5	TRBV30	-	TGTGCCTGGAGTGTACCGAGGGGCCCCTTAAGCAATCAGCCCCAGCATTTT	CAWSVPRGPLSNQPQHF
few	TRBJ1-4	TRBV4-2	-	TGTGCCAGCAGCCGAAATCCGCTACAGGGCATTAATGAAAAACTGTTTTTT	CASSRNPLQGINEKLFF
-	TRBJ2-1	TRBV19	TRBD2	TGTGCCAGTAGTAACCAGCGGGGGAGCTCCTACAATGAGCAGTTCTTC	CASSNQRGSSYNEQFF
once	TRBJ2-5	TRBV24-1	TRBD1	TGTGCCACCAGTGATAGACAGGGGCCGCAAGAGACCCAGTACTTC	CATSDRQGPQETQYF
-	TRBJ2-5	TRBV7-2	-	TGTGCCAGCAGCTCACTCTACAGGGGGGGGACCCAGTACTTC	CASSSLYRGGTQYF